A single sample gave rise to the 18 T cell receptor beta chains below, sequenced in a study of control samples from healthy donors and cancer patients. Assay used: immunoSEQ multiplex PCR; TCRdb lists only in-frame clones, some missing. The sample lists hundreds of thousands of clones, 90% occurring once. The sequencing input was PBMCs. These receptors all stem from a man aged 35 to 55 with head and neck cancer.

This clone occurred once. CDR3 sequence (DNA): TGCGCCAGCAGCGTAGGGACTAGCGGATACGAGCAGTACTTC. Protein: CASSVGTSGYEQYF. The J gene is TRBJ2-7, the V gene TRBV5-1; 11 nucleotides align to TRBD2. The germline V gene encodes CDR1 SGHRS and CDR2 YFSETQ. CDR3 length equals 14 residues. The V and J ends lost 4 bases and 4 bases, in that order; junction bases with no gene match: 4.

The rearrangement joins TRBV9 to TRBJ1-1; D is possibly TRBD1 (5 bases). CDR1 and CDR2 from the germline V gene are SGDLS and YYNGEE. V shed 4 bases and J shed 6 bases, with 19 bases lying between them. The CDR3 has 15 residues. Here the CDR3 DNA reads TGTGCCAGCAGCTCCCACCGGGGCAGGGTGTCTGAAGCTTTCTTT. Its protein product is CASSSHRGRVSEAFF.

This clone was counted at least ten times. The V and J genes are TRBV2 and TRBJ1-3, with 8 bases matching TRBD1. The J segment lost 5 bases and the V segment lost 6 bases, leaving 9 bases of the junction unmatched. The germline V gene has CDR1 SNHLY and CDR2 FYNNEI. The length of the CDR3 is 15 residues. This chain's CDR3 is CASSPPTGERNTIYF. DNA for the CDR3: TGTGCCAGCAGCCCTCCGACAGGGGAAAGAAACACCATATATTTT.

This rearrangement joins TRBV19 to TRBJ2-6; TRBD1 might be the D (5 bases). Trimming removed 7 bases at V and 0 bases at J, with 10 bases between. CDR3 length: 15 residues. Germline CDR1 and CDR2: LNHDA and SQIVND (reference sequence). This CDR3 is CASNGQFSGANVLTF. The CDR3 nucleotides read TGTGCCAGTAATGGACAATTCTCTGGGGCCAACGTCCTGACTTTC.

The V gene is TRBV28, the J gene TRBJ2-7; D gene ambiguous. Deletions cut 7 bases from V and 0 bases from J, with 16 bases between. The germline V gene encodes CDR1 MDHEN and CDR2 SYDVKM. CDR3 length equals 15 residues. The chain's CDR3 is CASNFRSSSSYEQYF. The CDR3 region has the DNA TGTGCCAGCAACTTTAGAAGCAGTAGCTCCTACGAGCAGTACTTC.

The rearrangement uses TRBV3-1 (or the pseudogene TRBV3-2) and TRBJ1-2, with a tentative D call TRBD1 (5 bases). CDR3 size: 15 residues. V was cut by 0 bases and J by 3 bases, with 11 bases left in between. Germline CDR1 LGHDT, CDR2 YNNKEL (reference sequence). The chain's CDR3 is CASSQDRDLYYGYTF. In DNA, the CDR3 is TGTGCCAGCAGCCAAGACAGGGACCTCTACTATGGCTACACCTTC.

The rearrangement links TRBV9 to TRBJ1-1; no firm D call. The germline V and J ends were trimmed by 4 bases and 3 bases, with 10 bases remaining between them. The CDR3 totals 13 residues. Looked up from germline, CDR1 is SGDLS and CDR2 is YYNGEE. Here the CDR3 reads CASSLSQDTEAFF. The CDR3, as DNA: TGTGCCAGCAGCTTGTCGCAGGACACTGAAGCTTTCTTT.

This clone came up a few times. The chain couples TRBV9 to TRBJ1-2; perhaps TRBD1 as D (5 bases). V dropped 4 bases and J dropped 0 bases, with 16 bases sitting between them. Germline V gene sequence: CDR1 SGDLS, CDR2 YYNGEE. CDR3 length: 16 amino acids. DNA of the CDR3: TGTGCCAGCAGCCCGACAGAAAGCAGGACTAACTATGGCTACACCTTC. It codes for CASSPTESRTNYGYTF.

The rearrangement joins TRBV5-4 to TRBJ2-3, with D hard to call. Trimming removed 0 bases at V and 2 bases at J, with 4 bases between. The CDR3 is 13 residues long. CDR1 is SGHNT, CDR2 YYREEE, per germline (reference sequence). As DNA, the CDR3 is TGTGCCAGCAGCTTGGCAAACACAGATACGCAGTATTTT. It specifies CASSLANTDTQYF.

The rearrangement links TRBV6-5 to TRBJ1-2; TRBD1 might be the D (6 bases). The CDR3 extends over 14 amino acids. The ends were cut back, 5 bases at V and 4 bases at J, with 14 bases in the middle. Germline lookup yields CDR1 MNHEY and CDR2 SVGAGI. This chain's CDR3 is CASSPIGQFYGYTF. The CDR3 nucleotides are TGTGCCAGCAGTCCTATCGGACAGTTCTATGGCTACACCTTC.

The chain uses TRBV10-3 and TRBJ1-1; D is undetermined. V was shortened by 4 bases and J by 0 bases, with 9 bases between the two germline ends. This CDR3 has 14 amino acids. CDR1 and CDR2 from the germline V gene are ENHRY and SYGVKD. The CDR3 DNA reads TGTGCCATCAGTGCCGGAAAGATGAACACTGAAGCTTTCTTT. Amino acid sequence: CAISAGKMNTEAFF.

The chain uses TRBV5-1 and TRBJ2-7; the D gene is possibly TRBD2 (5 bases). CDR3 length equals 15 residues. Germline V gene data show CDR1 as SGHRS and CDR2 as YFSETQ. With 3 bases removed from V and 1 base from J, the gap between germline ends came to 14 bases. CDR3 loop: CASSSTLTGSYEQYF. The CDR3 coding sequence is TGCGCCAGCAGCTCCACTTTGACGGGATCCTACGAGCAGTACTTC.

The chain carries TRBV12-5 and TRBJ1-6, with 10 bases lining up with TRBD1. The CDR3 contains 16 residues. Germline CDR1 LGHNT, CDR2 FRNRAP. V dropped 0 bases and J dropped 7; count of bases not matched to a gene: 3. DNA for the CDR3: TGTGCTAGTGGTTTGGTACTGGGACAGGGGAATTCACCCCTCCACTTT. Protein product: CASGLVLGQGNSPLHF.

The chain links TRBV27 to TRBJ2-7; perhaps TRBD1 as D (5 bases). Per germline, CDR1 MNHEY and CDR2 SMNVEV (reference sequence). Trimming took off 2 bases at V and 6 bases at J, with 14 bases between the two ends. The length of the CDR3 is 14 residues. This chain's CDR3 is CASSLGATGPEQYF. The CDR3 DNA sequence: TGTGCCAGCAGTTTAGGGGCAACGGGTCCCGAGCAGTACTTC.

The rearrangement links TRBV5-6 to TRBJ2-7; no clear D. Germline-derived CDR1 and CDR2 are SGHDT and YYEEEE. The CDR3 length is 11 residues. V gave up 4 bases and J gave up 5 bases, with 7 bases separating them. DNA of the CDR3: TGTGCCAGCAGCCAGACAAACGAGCAGTACTTC. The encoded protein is CASSQTNEQYF.

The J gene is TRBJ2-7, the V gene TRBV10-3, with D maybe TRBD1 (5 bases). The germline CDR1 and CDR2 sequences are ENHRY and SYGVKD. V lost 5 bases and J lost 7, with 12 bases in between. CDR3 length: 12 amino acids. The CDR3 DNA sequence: TGTGCCATCAGTCAGGGTAGCCCTGAGCAGTACTTC. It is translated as CAISQGSPEQYF.

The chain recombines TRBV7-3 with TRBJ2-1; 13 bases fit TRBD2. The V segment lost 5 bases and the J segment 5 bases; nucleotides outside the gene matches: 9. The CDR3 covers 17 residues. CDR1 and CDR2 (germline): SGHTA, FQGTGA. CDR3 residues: CASSATSGGATNNEQFF. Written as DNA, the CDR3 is TGTGCCAGCAGCGCAACTAGCGGGGGGGCCACAAACAATGAGCAGTTCTTC.

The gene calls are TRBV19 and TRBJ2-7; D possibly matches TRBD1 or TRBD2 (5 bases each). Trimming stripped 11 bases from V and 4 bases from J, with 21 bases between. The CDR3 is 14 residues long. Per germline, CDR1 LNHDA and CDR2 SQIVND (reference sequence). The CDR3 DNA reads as TGTGCCTCCTCGGGGACCGCGAATAATTACGAGCAGTACTTC. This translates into CASSGTANNYEQYF.